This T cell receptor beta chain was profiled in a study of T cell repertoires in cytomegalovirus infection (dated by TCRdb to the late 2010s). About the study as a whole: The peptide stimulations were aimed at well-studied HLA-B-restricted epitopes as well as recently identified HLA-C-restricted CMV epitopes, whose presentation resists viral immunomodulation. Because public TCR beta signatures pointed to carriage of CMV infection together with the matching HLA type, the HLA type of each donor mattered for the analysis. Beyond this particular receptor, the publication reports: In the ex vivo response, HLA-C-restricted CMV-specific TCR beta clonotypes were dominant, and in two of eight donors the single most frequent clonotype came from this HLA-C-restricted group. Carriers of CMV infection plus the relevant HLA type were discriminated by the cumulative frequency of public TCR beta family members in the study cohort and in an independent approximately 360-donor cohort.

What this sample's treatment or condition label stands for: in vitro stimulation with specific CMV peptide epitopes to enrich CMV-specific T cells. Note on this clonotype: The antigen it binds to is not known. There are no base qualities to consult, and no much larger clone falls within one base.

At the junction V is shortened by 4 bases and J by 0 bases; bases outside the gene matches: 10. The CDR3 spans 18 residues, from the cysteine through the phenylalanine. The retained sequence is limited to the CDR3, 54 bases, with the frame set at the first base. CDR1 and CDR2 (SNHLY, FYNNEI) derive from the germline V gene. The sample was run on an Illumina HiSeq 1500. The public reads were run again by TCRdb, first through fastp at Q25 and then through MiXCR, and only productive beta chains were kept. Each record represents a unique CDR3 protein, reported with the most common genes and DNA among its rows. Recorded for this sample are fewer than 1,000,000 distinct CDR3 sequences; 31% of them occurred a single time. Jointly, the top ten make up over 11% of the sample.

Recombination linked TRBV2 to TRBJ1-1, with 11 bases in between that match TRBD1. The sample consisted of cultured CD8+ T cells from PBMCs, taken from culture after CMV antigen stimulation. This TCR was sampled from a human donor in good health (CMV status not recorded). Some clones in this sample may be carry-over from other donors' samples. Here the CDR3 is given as CASSVGQGADIVNTEAFF. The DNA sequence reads TGTGCCAGCAGTGTTGGACAGGGGGCAGATATCGTGAACACTGAAGCTTTCTTT.